A selection of T cell receptor beta chains follows, all from one sample in a study of shared clonotypes between healthy human individuals. This table comes from immunoSEQ multiplex PCR, and its TCRdb copy is limited to in-frame clones, with some not included. There are approximately 1.5 million clones in the sample; 98% occur only once, and 0.36% lies in the top ten. Material for sequencing was naive CD4+ T cells sorted from blood. The source is a man aged 25 to 45 in good health. The CDR3 runs from the conserved cysteine through the conserved F or W. D genes are given only for firm matches. Where a row states a size, it is once, few, many or the class of an expanded clone; other rows omit it.

v_gene: TRBV6-4; d_gene: .; abundance: .; j_gene: TRBJ1-2; CDR3aa: CASSEKFGPLVGYTF; CDR3nt: TGTGCCAGCAGTGAAAAGTTTGGGCCGCTGGTGGGCTACACCTTC
v_gene: TRBV7-2; d_gene: TRBD2; abundance: .; j_gene: TRBJ2-1; CDR3aa: CASSTRLAGLLNEQFF; CDR3nt: TGTGCCAGCAGCACCCGACTAGCGGGCCTGTTAAATGAGCAGTTCTTC
v_gene: TRBV4-1; d_gene: .; abundance: .; j_gene: TRBJ1-5; CDR3aa: CASSQEPYSNQPQHF; CDR3nt: TGCGCCAGCAGCCAAGAACCTTATAGCAATCAGCCCCAGCATTTT
v_gene: TRBV25-1; d_gene: .; abundance: .; j_gene: TRBJ2-2; CDR3aa: CASSEWDSGNTGELFF; CDR3nt: TGTGCCAGCAGTGAATGGGATAGCGGGAACACCGGGGAGCTGTTTTTT
v_gene: TRBV30; d_gene: .; abundance: few; j_gene: TRBJ2-7; CDR3aa: CAWSRGGYEQYF; CDR3nt: TGTGCCTGGAGTCGAGGGGGCTACGAGCAGTACTTC
v_gene: TRBV14; d_gene: .; abundance: .; j_gene: TRBJ1-2; CDR3aa: CASSQVGKTYGYTF; CDR3nt: TGTGCCAGCAGCCAAGTTGGGAAGACTTATGGCTACACCTTC
v_gene: TRBV7-2; d_gene: TRBD2; abundance: .; j_gene: TRBJ2-5; CDR3aa: CASSYLAGGGETQYF; CDR3nt: TGTGCCAGCAGCTACTTAGCGGGAGGAGGAGAGACCCAGTACTTC
v_gene: TRBV18; d_gene: TRBD1; abundance: .; j_gene: TRBJ2-7; CDR3aa: CASSPHDRGEQYF; CDR3nt: TGTGCCAGCTCACCGCACGACAGGGGCGAGCAGTACTTC
v_gene: TRBV2; d_gene: .; abundance: .; j_gene: TRBJ1-5; CDR3aa: CASGRFGQPQHF; CDR3nt: TGTGCCAGCGGACGTTTCGGTCAGCCCCAGCATTTT
v_gene: TRBV18; d_gene: .; abundance: .; j_gene: TRBJ1-1; CDR3aa: CASSPLDRGPEAFF; CDR3nt: TGTGCCAGCTCACCACTCGACCGAGGGCCCGAAGCTTTCTTT
v_gene: TRBV19; d_gene: .; abundance: once; j_gene: TRBJ1-1; CDR3aa: CASSNPWGMNTEAFF; CDR3nt: TGTGCCAGTAGTAATCCGTGGGGAATGAACACTGAAGCTTTCTTT
v_gene: TRBV28; d_gene: TRBD1; abundance: .; j_gene: TRBJ1-5; CDR3aa: CASSPWTGAGNQPQHF; CDR3nt: TGTGCCAGCAGTCCCTGGACAGGGGCCGGCAATCAGCCCCAGCATTTT
v_gene: TRBV19; d_gene: TRBD1; abundance: once; j_gene: TRBJ1-4; CDR3aa: CASSGQGRYEKLFF; CDR3nt: TGTGCCAGTAGTGGACAGGGCAGATATGAAAAACTGTTTTTT
v_gene: TRBV9; d_gene: .; abundance: .; j_gene: TRBJ2-5; CDR3aa: CASSARGSLEGATQYF; CDR3nt: TGTGCCAGCAGCGCTCGGGGTAGCTTAGAGGGTGCGACCCAGTACTTC
v_gene: TRBV18; d_gene: TRBD1; abundance: .; j_gene: TRBJ2-7; CDR3aa: CASSDEGTVEQYEQYF; CDR3nt: TGTGCCAGCTCCGACGAAGGGACAGTTGAGCAATACGAGCAGTACTTC
v_gene: TRBV18; d_gene: TRBD1; abundance: .; j_gene: TRBJ2-3; CDR3aa: CASSPPRDRGPDTQYF; CDR3nt: TGTGCCAGCTCACCCCCAAGGGACAGGGGACCAGATACGCAGTATTTT
v_gene: TRBV15; d_gene: .; abundance: once; j_gene: TRBJ2-7; CDR3aa: CATSRDLLYEQYF; CDR3nt: TGTGCCACCAGCAGAGACCTTTTGTACGAGCAGTACTTC
v_gene: TRBV28; d_gene: TRBD2; abundance: once; j_gene: TRBJ2-1; CDR3aa: CASSLVRGLYNEQFF; CDR3nt: TGTGCCAGCAGTTTGGTGCGGGGACTATACAATGAGCAGTTCTTC
v_gene: TRBV28; d_gene: TRBD2; abundance: .; j_gene: TRBJ2-3; CDR3aa: CATKKTSGSTDTQYF; CDR3nt: TGTGCCACCAAAAAGACTAGCGGGAGCACAGATACGCAGTATTTT
v_gene: TRBV25-1; d_gene: .; abundance: once; j_gene: TRBJ1-1; CDR3aa: CASSDGGNRMNTEAFF; CDR3nt: TGTGCCAGCAGTGATGGGGGAAACCGCATGAACACTGAAGCTTTCTTT
v_gene: TRBV5-4; d_gene: TRBD1; abundance: .; j_gene: TRBJ2-6; CDR3aa: CASSLLGTAGANVLTF; CDR3nt: TGTGCCAGCAGCTTGTTAGGGACAGCTGGGGCCAACGTCCTGACTTTC
v_gene: TRBV28; d_gene: TRBD1; abundance: .; j_gene: TRBJ1-4; CDR3aa: CASRGRGPGEKLFF; CDR3nt: TGTGCCAGCAGGGGCAGGGGGCCCGGTGAAAAACTGTTTTTT
v_gene: TRBV28; d_gene: TRBD1; abundance: .; j_gene: TRBJ1-2; CDR3aa: CASSLPGFNRGRGYGYTF; CDR3nt: TGTGCCAGCAGTTTACCCGGATTCAACAGGGGGCGCGGATATGGCTACACCTTC
v_gene: TRBV30; d_gene: TRBD2; abundance: .; j_gene: TRBJ2-1; CDR3aa: CAWSRGGSSYNEQFF; CDR3nt: TGTGCCTGGAGTCGCGGGGGAAGCTCCTACAATGAGCAGTTCTTC
v_gene: TRBV19; d_gene: .; abundance: .; j_gene: TRBJ1-5; CDR3aa: CASSILWENQPQHF; CDR3nt: TGTGCCAGTAGTATATTGTGGGAGAATCAGCCCCAGCATTTT
v_gene: TRBV19; d_gene: .; abundance: .; j_gene: TRBJ2-3; CDR3aa: CASSLDIRTDTQYF; CDR3nt: TGTGCCAGTAGTTTGGACATACGCACAGATACGCAGTATTTT
v_gene: TRBV27; d_gene: TRBD2; abundance: .; j_gene: TRBJ2-1; CDR3aa: CASSYLAGGNEQFF; CDR3nt: TGTGCCAGCAGCTACCTAGCGGGAGGAAATGAGCAGTTCTTC
v_gene: TRBV5-5; d_gene: .; abundance: .; j_gene: TRBJ1-3; CDR3aa: CASSLVATGNTIYF; CDR3nt: TGTGCCAGCAGCTTGGTTGCCACGGGAAACACCATATATTTT
v_gene: TRBV7-9; d_gene: .; abundance: .; j_gene: TRBJ1-1; CDR3aa: CASSQREGGTEAFF; CDR3nt: TGTGCCAGCAGTCAAAGAGAAGGGGGCACTGAAGCTTTCTTT
v_gene: TRBV5-1; d_gene: TRBD1; abundance: .; j_gene: TRBJ1-4; CDR3aa: CASSLWFQGVPATNEKLFF; CDR3nt: TGCGCCAGCAGCTTGTGGTTCCAGGGGGTCCCCGCAACTAATGAAAAACTGTTTTTT
v_gene: TRBV5-1; d_gene: .; abundance: .; j_gene: TRBJ1-1; CDR3aa: CASSLSPGNTEAFF; CDR3nt: TGCGCCAGCAGCTTGTCTCCAGGGAACACTGAAGCTTTCTTT
v_gene: TRBV5-1; d_gene: TRBD2; abundance: once; j_gene: TRBJ2-1; CDR3aa: CASSPGLAGVNEQFF; CDR3nt: TGCGCCAGCAGCCCGGGACTAGCGGGAGTAAATGAGCAGTTCTTC
v_gene: TRBV7-2; d_gene: TRBD2; abundance: once; j_gene: TRBJ2-7; CDR3aa: CASSYTAGNYEQYF; CDR3nt: TGTGCCAGCAGCTATACAGCGGGAAACTACGAGCAGTACTTC
v_gene: TRBV10-3; d_gene: .; abundance: .; j_gene: TRBJ2-2; CDR3aa: CAIKRSSGTDTGELFF; CDR3nt: TGTGCCATCAAGCGTTCGTCCGGGACCGACACCGGGGAGCTGTTTTTT
v_gene: TRBV28; d_gene: .; abundance: .; j_gene: TRBJ2-6; CDR3aa: CASSFVAGGGSGANVLTF; CDR3nt: TGTGCCAGCAGTTTTGTCGCGGGCGGCGGCTCTGGGGCCAACGTCCTGACTTTC
v_gene: TRBV4-1; d_gene: .; abundance: .; j_gene: TRBJ2-2; CDR3aa: CASSLTGAGELFF; CDR3nt: TGCGCCAGCAGCCTGACGGGGGCCGGGGAGCTGTTTTTT